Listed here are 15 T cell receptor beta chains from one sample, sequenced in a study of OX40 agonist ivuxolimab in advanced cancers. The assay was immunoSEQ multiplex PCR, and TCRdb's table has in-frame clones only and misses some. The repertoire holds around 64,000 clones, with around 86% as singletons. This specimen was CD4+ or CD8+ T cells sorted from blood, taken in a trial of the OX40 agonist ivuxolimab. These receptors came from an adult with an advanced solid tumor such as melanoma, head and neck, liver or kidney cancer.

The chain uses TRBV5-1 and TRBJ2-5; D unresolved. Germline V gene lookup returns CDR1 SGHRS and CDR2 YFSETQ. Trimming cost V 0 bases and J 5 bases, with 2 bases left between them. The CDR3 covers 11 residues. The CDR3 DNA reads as TGCGCCAGCAGCTTGGAGGAGACCCAGTACTTC. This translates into CASSLEETQYF. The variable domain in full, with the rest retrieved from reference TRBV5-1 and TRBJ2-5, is KAGVTQTPRYLIKTRGQQVTLSCSPISGHRSVSWYQQTPGQGLQFLFEYFSETQRNKGNFPGRFSGRQFSNSRSEMNVSTLELGDSALYLCASSLEETQYFGPGTRLLVL.

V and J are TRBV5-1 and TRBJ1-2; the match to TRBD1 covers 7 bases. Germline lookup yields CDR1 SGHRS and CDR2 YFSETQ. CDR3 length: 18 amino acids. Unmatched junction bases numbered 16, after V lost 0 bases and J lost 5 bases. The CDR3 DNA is TGCGCCAGCAGCTTGGTTAGGACAGGACCGACTCCTACTTATGGCTACACCTTC. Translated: CASSLVRTGPTPTYGYTF.

The CDR3 sequence: CASSSGGAPTNEKLFF. Written as DNA, the CDR3 is TGTGCCAGCAGCTCCGGGGGGGCCCCAACTAATGAAAAACTGTTTTTT. V and J are TRBV28 and TRBJ1-4, with D perhaps TRBD1 (6 bases). There are 16 residues in the CDR3. Germline V lookup: CDR1 MDHEN, CDR2 SYDVKM. The V end was cut by 6 bases, the J end by 0 bases, with 14 bases between.

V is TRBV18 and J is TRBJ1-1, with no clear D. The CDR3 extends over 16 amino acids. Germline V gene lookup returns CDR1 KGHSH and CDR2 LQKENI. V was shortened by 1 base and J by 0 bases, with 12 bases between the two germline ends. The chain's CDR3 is CASSPLIQTMNTEAFF. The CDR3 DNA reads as TGTGCCAGCTCACCACTTATACAGACGATGAACACTGAAGCTTTCTTT.

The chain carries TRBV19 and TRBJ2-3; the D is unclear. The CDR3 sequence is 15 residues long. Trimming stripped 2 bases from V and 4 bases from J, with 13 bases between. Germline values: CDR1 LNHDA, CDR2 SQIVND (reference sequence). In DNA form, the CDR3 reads TGTGCCAGTAGTATAAAACGTCCAGCTCCAGATACGCAGTATTTT. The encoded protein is CASSIKRPAPDTQYF.

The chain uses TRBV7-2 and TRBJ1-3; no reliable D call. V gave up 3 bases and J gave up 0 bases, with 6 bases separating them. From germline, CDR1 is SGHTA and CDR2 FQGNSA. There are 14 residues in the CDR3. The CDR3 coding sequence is TGTGCCAGCAGCTTGCGGACCTCTGGAAACACCATATATTTT. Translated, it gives CASSLRTSGNTIYF.

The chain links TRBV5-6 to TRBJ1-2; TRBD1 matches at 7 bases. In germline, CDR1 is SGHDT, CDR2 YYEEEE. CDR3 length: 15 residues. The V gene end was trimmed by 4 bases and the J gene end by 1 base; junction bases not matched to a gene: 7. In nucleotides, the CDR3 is TGTGCCAGCAGCCGCAGGGGGAGATTTAACTATGGCTACACCTTC. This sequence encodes CASSRRGRFNYGYTF.

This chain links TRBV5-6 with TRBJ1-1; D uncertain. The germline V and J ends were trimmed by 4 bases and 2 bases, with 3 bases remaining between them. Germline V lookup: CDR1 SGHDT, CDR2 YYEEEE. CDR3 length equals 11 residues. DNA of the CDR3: TGTGCCAGCAGCCGAAACACTGAAGCTTTCTTT. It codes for CASSRNTEAFF.

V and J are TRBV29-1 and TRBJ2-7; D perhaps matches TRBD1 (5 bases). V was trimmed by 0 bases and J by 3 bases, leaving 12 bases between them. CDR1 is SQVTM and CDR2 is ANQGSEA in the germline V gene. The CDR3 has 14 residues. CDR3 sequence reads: CSVEDPGRVYEQYF. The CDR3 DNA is TGCAGCGTTGAAGATCCGGGCAGGGTCTACGAGCAGTACTTC.

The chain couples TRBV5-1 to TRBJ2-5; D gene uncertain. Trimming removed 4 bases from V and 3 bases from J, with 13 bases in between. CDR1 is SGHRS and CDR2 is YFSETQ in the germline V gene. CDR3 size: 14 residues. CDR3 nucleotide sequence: TGCGCCAGCAGCCCCACCGGGCAGGAAGAGACCCAGTACTTC. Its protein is CASSPTGQEETQYF. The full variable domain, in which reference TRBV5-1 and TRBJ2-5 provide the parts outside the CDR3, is KAGVTQTPRYLIKTRGQQVTLSCSPISGHRSVSWYQQTPGQGLQFLFEYFSETQRNKGNFPGRFSGRQFSNSRSEMNVSTLELGDSALYLCASSPTGQEETQYFGPGTRLLVL.

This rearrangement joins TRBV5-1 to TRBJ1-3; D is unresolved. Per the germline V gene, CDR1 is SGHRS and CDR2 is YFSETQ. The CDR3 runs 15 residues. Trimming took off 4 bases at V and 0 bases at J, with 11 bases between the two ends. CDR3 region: CASSPGESSGNTIYF. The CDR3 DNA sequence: TGCGCCAGCAGCCCGGGAGAGAGCTCTGGAAACACCATATATTTT.

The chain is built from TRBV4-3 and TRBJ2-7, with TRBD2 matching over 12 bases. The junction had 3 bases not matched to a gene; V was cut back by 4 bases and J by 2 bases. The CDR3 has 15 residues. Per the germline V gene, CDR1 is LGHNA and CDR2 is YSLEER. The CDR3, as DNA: TGCGCCAGCAGCCTTCTAGCGGGAGGGACCTACGAGCAGTACTTC. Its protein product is CASSLLAGGTYEQYF.

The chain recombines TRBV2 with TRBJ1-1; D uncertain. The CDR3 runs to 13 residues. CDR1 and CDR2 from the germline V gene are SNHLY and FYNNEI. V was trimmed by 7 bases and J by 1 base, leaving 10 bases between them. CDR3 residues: CASILSRNTEAFF. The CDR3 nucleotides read TGTGCCAGCATTTTAAGCAGGAACACTGAAGCTTTCTTT.

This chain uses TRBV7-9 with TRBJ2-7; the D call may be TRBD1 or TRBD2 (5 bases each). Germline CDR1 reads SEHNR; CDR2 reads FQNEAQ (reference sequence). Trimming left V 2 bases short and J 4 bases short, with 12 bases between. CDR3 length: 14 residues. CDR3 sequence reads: CASSLSGTDYEQYF. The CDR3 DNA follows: TGTGCCAGCAGCTTATCCGGGACCGATTACGAGCAGTACTTC.

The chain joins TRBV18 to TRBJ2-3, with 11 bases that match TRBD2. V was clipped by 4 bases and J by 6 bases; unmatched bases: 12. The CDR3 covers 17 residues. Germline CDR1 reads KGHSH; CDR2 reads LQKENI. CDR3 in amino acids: CASSHSSGGTLDDTQYF. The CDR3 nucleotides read TGTGCCAGCTCACATTCTAGCGGGGGGACGTTGGATGATACGCAGTATTTT.